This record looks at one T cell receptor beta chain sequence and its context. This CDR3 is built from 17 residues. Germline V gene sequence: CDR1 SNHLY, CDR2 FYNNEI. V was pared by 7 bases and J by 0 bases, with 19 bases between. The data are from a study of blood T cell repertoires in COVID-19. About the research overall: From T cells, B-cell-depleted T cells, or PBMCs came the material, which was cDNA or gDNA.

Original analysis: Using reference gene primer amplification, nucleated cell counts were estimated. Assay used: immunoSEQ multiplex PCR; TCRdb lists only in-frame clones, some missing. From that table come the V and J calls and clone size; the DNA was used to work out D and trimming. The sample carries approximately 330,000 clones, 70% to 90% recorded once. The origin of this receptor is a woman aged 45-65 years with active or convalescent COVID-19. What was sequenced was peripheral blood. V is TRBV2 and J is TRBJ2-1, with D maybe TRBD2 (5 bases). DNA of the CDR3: TGTGCCAGCAACTGGCCCCTGGCGGGTGGCTCCTACAATGAGCAGTTCTTC. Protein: CASNWPLAGGSYNEQFF.